This TCR beta chain was identified during a study of T cell responses to AZD1222 COVID-19 vaccine. The study's findings and limits: Mapped onto spike, vaccine-associated CD4 TCRs spanned it and were dominant at 160-218 and 743-854. Females outnumbered males among donors, who were mostly white British; clonal diversity was possibly underestimated. Unmutated variant regions are reportedly the target of nearly half of TCRs that are spike-specific.

Assay used: immunoSEQ multiplex PCR; TCRdb lists only in-frame clones, some missing. The sample yields some 150,000 clones, 85% seen once. As for this clone: Its antigen is not identified.

Trimming at V came to 4 bases and at J to 0 bases, leaving 9 bases not matched to a gene. CDR3 length equals 18 residues. Per germline, CDR1 LGHDT and CDR2 YNNKEL (reference sequence). V and J are TRBV3-1 (or the pseudogene TRBV3-2) and TRBJ2-6, with TRBD1 matching over 7 bases. This receptor was taken from an adult who received the MenACWY meningococcal vaccine as a control. Specimen: peripheral blood, collected 28 days after the second dose of the MenACWY control vaccine. In DNA, the CDR3 is TGTGCCAGCAGCCGCCTTAGGGACAGACTCTCTGGGGCCAACGTCCTGACTTTC. Its translation is CASSRLRDRLSGANVLTF.